This T cell receptor (beta chain) comes out of a study of blood T cell repertoires in COVID-19. Original handling: Amplified reference gene primers provided the basis for estimating nucleated cell counts. Method: immunoSEQ multiplex PCR; TCRdb's copy keeps in-frame clones and lacks some. V, J and clone size derive from that table, while D and trimming were established from the DNA sequence. The sample contains 90,000 to 150,000 clones, around 88% of which appear only once. The CDR3 loop spans 16 amino acids. V lost 2 bases and J lost 3, with 16 bases in between. The germline V gene encodes CDR1 KGHSH and CDR2 LQKENI. This clone was detected only once.

Sequencing was performed on peripheral blood. This rearrangement joins TRBV18 to TRBJ1-1, with D possibly being TRBD1 (6 bases). This TCR was sampled from a human donor with acute or convalescent COVID-19. The donor label of this sample is uncertain. The CDR3 is CASSPKRGTGYTEAFF. CDR3 DNA sequence: TGTGCCAGCTCACCAAAGAGGGGAACAGGGTACACTGAAGCTTTCTTT.